This T cell receptor beta chain was obtained from a study of blood T cell repertoires in COVID-19. Turning to the study itself: The United States, Italy and Spain provided the acute and convalescent COVID-19 samples. Sources were T cells, B-cell-depleted T cells, or PBMCs; the material itself was cDNA or gDNA.

Only in-frame clones appear in the TCRdb table, and some are missing; sequencing was by immunoSEQ multiplex PCR. This repertoire shows tens of thousands of clones, around 90% found once; its top ten account for more than 6%. A remark on this clone: At one end, the junction sequence differs from germline, possibly due to a read error.

The CDR3 is made up of 15 amino acids. Germline loops: CDR1 SGHNT, CDR2 YYREEE (reference sequence). Sample: peripheral blood. The source is a human donor with active COVID-19. The donor label of this sample is uncertain. J is TRBJ2-7 and V is TRBV5-4, with D perhaps matching TRBD1 (6 bases). The CDR3 loop reads CASRPLGGVSHEQYF. CDR3 in DNA: TGTGCCAGTCGCCCCTTAGGGGGAGTCTCCCACGAGCAGTACTTC.